This TCR beta chain was documented in a study of spatial heterogeneity in lung cancer. The CDR3 has 13 residues. Per the germline V gene, CDR1 is MNHEY and CDR2 is SMNVEV (reference sequence). V lost 2 bases and J 7 bases, leaving 12 bases between the germline ends. In its sample, this clonotype was seen many times. Its target is unknown. Notes on the study in general: Mutation counts in tumors were tracked by counts of expanded intratumoral alpha and beta TCRs.

Carried by each TCR cDNA molecule was a unique molecular identifier. From the 5' RACE reads, TCRdb called clonotypes with MiXCR, one entry per CDR3 protein. The sample includes a few thousand distinct CDR3 sequences, almost 4.5% of them seen just once. Time point defined: sample taken at primary tumor resection. This rearrangement joins TRBV27 to TRBJ2-7, with D uncertain. Source: lung tumor tissue, taken at surgery. This receptor was taken from a female donor with early-stage non-small cell lung cancer. The CDR3, as DNA: TGTGCCAGCAGTTTAAGTGACGGCCTAGAGCAGTACTTC. Its protein product is CASSLSDGLEQYF.